One sample yielded the 32 T cell receptor beta chains listed below, sequenced in a study of blood T cell repertoires in COVID-19 (TCRdb year 2020). The library was obtained by the immunoSEQ multiplex PCR assay. The table comes from immuneACCESS by way of TCRdb, which keeps in-frame sequences with V and J called. Part of the clones is missing from these tables; in studies checked, under half for an unresolved V gene and the rest for unknown reasons. The sample table lists about 72,000 clones, 90% of them with a count of one. About 9% of the sample is in the top ten clones. Material for sequencing was peripheral blood. The receptor source for this set is a human donor in a cohort sampled during active COVID-19.

V and J are TRBV6-6 and TRBJ2-2, with 10 bases aligning to TRBD2. Germline V gene sequence: CDR1 MNHNY, CDR2 SVGAGI (reference sequence). V lost 6 bases and J lost 6; bases outside the gene matches: 7. The CDR3 runs 15 residues. The CDR3 region is CASSPGLASAGELFF. Here the CDR3 DNA reads TGTGCCAGCAGCCCGGGACTAGCGAGCGCCGGGGAGCTGTTTTTT.

The chain recombines TRBV7-2 with TRBJ2-7; maybe TRBD2 (5 bases). V was cut by 4 bases and J by 0 bases, with 7 bases left in between. The CDR3 length is 13 residues. Looked up from germline, CDR1 is SGHTA and CDR2 is FQGNSA. As DNA, the CDR3 is TGTGCCAGCAGCTCCCGGGACTCCTACGAGCAGTACTTC. Translating gives CASSSRDSYEQYF.

The chain joins TRBV7-9 to TRBJ1-2, with 9 bases lining up with TRBD1. This CDR3 comprises 15 residues. Germline values: CDR1 SEHNR, CDR2 FQNEAQ (reference sequence). Trimming took 1 base from V and 6 from J; bases not matched to a gene: 6. The CDR3 sequence: CASSLGGQGPHGYTF. In DNA, the CDR3 is TGTGCCAGCAGCTTAGGCGGACAGGGGCCTCATGGCTACACCTTC.

The chain recombines TRBV6-5 with TRBJ1-1; D remains unclear. The CDR3 runs 12 residues. Trimming left V 8 bases short and J 2 bases short, with 9 bases between. Germline-derived CDR1 and CDR2 are MNHEY and SVGAGI. The CDR3 loop reads CASSADNTEAFF. The DNA for the CDR3 is TGTGCCAGCTCTGCGGATAACACTGAAGCTTTCTTT.

This rearrangement joins TRBV5-8 to TRBJ2-5; D is perhaps TRBD2 (5 bases). Per the germline V gene, CDR1 is SGHTS and CDR2 is YDEGEE. V was shortened by 2 bases and J by 7 bases, with 12 bases between the two germline ends. CDR3 length equals 13 residues. The CDR3 loop reads CASSFSEDGTQYF. CDR3 coding DNA: TGTGCCAGCAGCTTTTCGGAGGATGGGACCCAGTACTTC.

The CDR3 region has the DNA TGTGCCAGCAGCCAAGAGAGGACAGGGGACGAGCAGTACTTC. This translates into CASSQERTGDEQYF. This chain joins TRBV14 and TRBJ2-7; 9 nucleotides match TRBD1. After removal of 0 bases from V and 5 bases from J, the junction contained 2 bases not matched to a gene. The germline V gene has CDR1 SGHDN and CDR2 FVKESK. The CDR3 loop spans 14 amino acids. The variable domain in full, with the rest retrieved from reference TRBV14 and TRBJ2-7, is EAGVTQFPSHSVIEKGQTVTLRCDPISGHDNLYWYRRVMGKEIKFLLHFVKESKQDESGMPNNRFLAERTGGTYSTLKVQPAELEDSGVYFCASSQERTGDEQYFGPGTRLTVT.

The rearrangement links TRBV6-2 or TRBV6-3 to TRBJ2-7, with TRBD1 matching 8 bases. Germline V gene lookup returns CDR1 MNHEY and CDR2 SVGEGT. The CDR3 runs to 13 residues. The V segment lost 6 bases and the J segment 6 bases; nucleotides outside the gene matches: 7. The CDR3 region has the DNA TGTGCCAGCAGCCTCGGGACAGGCAGCGAGCAGTACTTC. It yields the protein CASSLGTGSEQYF.

This chain uses TRBV19 with TRBJ2-2, with 11 bases matching TRBD2. The CDR3 runs 15 residues. Germline CDR1 LNHDA, CDR2 SQIVND (reference sequence). V lost 9 bases to trimming and J lost 4 bases; unmatched junction nucleotides: 7. This CDR3 reads CASFSGRGGTGELFF. In nucleotides, the CDR3 is TGTGCCAGCTTTAGCGGGAGGGGCGGCACCGGGGAGCTGTTTTTT.

The chain carries TRBV7-8 and TRBJ2-2, with TRBD2 matching over 9 bases. The CDR3 is 19 residues long. Germline V lookup: CDR1 SGHVS, CDR2 FQNEAQ. Trimming at V came to 5 bases and at J to 0 bases, leaving 13 bases not matched to a gene. CDR3 loop: CASSPEGGSGGSNTGELFF. The CDR3 bases are TGTGCCAGCAGCCCGGAGGGTGGTAGCGGGGGTTCGAACACCGGGGAGCTGTTTTTT.

This clone was seen only once. The chain carries TRBV30 and TRBJ2-4; D remains ambiguous. V was trimmed by 2 bases and J by 5 bases, leaving 4 bases between them. The CDR3 contains 11 residues. In germline, CDR1 is GTSNPN, CDR2 SVGIG (reference sequence). The DNA of the CDR3 is TGTGCCTGGAGTCTCCAAAACATTCAGTACTTC. This translates into CAWSLQNIQYF.

This chain links TRBV28 with TRBJ2-4; maybe TRBD2 (6 bases). With 7 bases removed from V and 8 bases from J, the gap between germline ends came to 15 bases. The germline V gene encodes CDR1 MDHEN and CDR2 SYDVKM. The length of the CDR3 is 13 residues. CDR3 sequence (DNA): TGTGCCAGCAAAGCGGGCCGGGACGACATTCAGTACTTC. Translation: CASKAGRDDIQYF. The whole variable domain, filled in from reference TRBV28 and TRBJ2-4, reads DVKVTQSSRYLVKRTGEKVFLECVQDMDHENMFWYRQDPGLGLRLIYFSYDVKMKEKGDIPEGYSVSREKKERFSLILESASTNQTSMYLCASKAGRDDIQYFGAGTRLSVL.

This clone was recorded once. The J gene is TRBJ1-6, the V gene TRBV5-6; 10 positions match TRBD1. J gave up 4 bases and V 4 bases, and 5 bases lay outside the gene matches. This CDR3 is built from 16 residues. The germline gives CDR1 SGHDT, CDR2 YYEEEE. DNA for the CDR3: TGTGCCAGCAGCCCCCGGGACAGGGGTTATAATTCACCCCTCCACTTT. Its protein is CASSPRDRGYNSPLHF.

The chain combines TRBV27 with TRBJ2-2; 8 bases align to TRBD1. The CDR3 covers 13 residues. The junction had 2 bases not matched to a gene; V was cut back by 4 bases and J by 7 bases. In germline, CDR1 is MNHEY, CDR2 SMNVEV (reference sequence). CDR3 loop: CASSWTGIGELFF. The CDR3 DNA reads TGTGCCAGCAGTTGGACAGGGATCGGGGAGCTGTTTTTT.

The chain carries TRBV29-1 and TRBJ2-1, with 14 bases identical to TRBD2. CDR3 length equals 15 residues. In germline, CDR1 is SQVTM, CDR2 ANQGSEA. Trimming cost V 4 bases and J 8 bases; bases outside gene matches: 7. The CDR3 nucleotides read TGCAGCGTTGTCGGACTAGCGGGAGGTTCTTATGAGCAGTTCTTC. It is translated as CSVVGLAGGSYEQFF.

In DNA form, the CDR3 reads TGTGCCAGCAGCTTAATGGTCCGGGAAACTGAAGCTTTCTTT. Residues: CASSLMVRETEAFF. V and J are TRBV7-6 and TRBJ1-1; D is ambiguous. Trimming took off 2 bases at V and 5 bases at J, with 12 bases between the two ends. This CDR3 comprises 14 residues. CDR1 SGHVS and CDR2 FNYEAQ come from the germline V gene. Filled out from reference TRBV7-6 and TRBJ1-1, the complete variable domain reads GAGVSQSPRYKVTKRGQDVALRCDPISGHVSLYWYRQALGQGPEFLTYFNYEAQQDKSGLPNDRFSAERPEGSISTLTIQRTEQRDSAMYRCASSLMVRETEAFFGQGTRLTVV.

The chain employs TRBV4-1 and TRBJ1-1, with TRBD1 matching 7 bases. The V gene's germline CDR1 is MGHRA and CDR2 YSYEKL. CDR3 length equals 17 residues. Trimming took 1 base from V and 1 from J; bases not matched to a gene: 9. DNA of the CDR3: TGCGCCAGCAGCCAAGCTCCGTTAGACAGGGAGAACACTGAAGCTTTCTTT. This encodes CASSQAPLDRENTEAFF.

This sequence joins TRBV20-1 and TRBJ2-7; D is undetermined. There are 11 residues in the CDR3. The V gene's germline CDR1 is DFQATT and CDR2 SNEGSKA (reference sequence). V was cut by 6 bases and J by 6 bases, with 12 bases left in between. The CDR3 reads CSANPGPEQYF. As DNA, the CDR3 is TGCAGTGCGAACCCGGGTCCCGAGCAGTACTTC.

CDR3 sequence reads: CATSDPGTDLIDTQYF. The CDR3, as DNA: TGTGCCACCAGTGATCCCGGGACAGACTTAATAGATACGCAGTATTTT. The V call is TRBV24-1, the J call TRBJ2-3, with 7 bases matching TRBD1. The CDR3 contains 16 residues. With 3 bases clipped from V and 5 bases from J, the junction kept 10 bases outside the gene matches. CDR1 and CDR2 (germline): KGHDR, SFDVKD.

This clone is a singleton in its sample. V is TRBV7-9 and J is TRBJ2-5; TRBD1 matches 9 bases. The ends lost 4 bases at V and 5 bases at J; junction bases unmatched: 11. CDR1 and CDR2 (germline): SEHNR, FQNEAQ (reference sequence). CDR3 length equals 16 residues. The CDR3 protein is CASSYNRDRDWETQYF. The CDR3 DNA follows: TGTGCCAGCAGCTACAACCGGGACAGGGATTGGGAGACCCAGTACTTC.

The gene calls are TRBV7-9 and TRBJ1-6; 11 bases map to TRBD1. There are 16 residues in the CDR3. V shed 5 bases, J shed 9 bases, and the junction held 9 bases outside the gene matches. The germline V gene has CDR1 SEHNR and CDR2 FQNEAQ (reference sequence). The CDR3 nucleotides read TGTGCCAGCAGCCCCGGACAGGGGGCTTCGGGTTCACCCCTCCACTTT. Its protein is CASSPGQGASGSPLHF.

V is TRBV2 and J is TRBJ2-1; D is uncertain. This CDR3 region has 14 residues. With 8 bases removed from V and 15 bases from J, the gap between germline ends came to 26 bases. Germline V lookup: CDR1 SNHLY, CDR2 FYNNEI. CDR3 DNA sequence: TGTGCCAGCGAAGCTAGTGAGAGTAGAATGAGTACGTTCTTC. The encoded protein is CASEASESRMSTFF.

The table lists this clone with a count of one. This rearrangement joins TRBV30 to TRBJ2-1, with 10 bases matching TRBD2. CDR1 and CDR2 (germline): GTSNPN, SVGIG (reference sequence). Unmatched junction bases numbered 4, after V lost 3 bases and J lost 2 bases. This CDR3 region has 15 residues. CDR3 amino acids: CAWRSAGGTYNEQFF. The CDR3 DNA follows: TGTGCCTGGAGATCAGCGGGAGGGACCTACAATGAGCAGTTCTTC.

The genes are TRBV7-9 and TRBJ2-3; 7 positions match TRBD2. Per germline, CDR1 SEHNR and CDR2 FQNEAQ (reference sequence). The CDR3 loop spans 14 amino acids. The V and J ends lost 4 bases and 6 bases, in that order; junction bases with no gene match: 7. The CDR3 nucleotides read TGTGCCAGCAGCTCATTGGGGGGGTTGGATACGCAGTATTTT. Protein: CASSSLGGLDTQYF.

The chain has TRBV10-3 and TRBJ2-3; 8 positions agree with TRBD2. There are 15 residues in the CDR3. The trim removed 6 bases at V and 1 base at J, leaving 6 bases unmatched. Germline CDR1 reads ENHRY; CDR2 reads SYGVKD. The CDR3 sequence is CAISPTSGRTDTQYF. DNA for the CDR3: TGTGCCATCAGCCCTACTAGCGGTCGCACAGATACGCAGTATTTT.

The V and J genes are TRBV19 and TRBJ2-7, with 10 bases fitting TRBD2. The junction had 5 bases not matched to a gene; V was cut back by 3 bases and J by 3 bases. The CDR3 runs to 15 residues. Germline V gene data show CDR1 as LNHDA and CDR2 as SQIVND (reference sequence). The CDR3 DNA reads TGTGCCAGTAGTATGCCCTCTAGCGGGAGCTACGAGCAGTACTTC. Translated, it gives CASSMPSSGSYEQYF.

The chain links TRBV19 to TRBJ2-7; 7 bases line up with TRBD1. The CDR3 runs 15 residues. V lost 7 bases and J lost 0; bases outside the gene matches: 9. Per the germline V gene, CDR1 is LNHDA and CDR2 is SQIVND (reference sequence). CDR3 residues: CASTPGQQSSYEQYF. The CDR3 region has the DNA TGTGCCAGTACGCCGGGACAGCAGAGCTCCTACGAGCAGTACTTC. The full variable domain, with the rest looked up from reference TRBV19 and TRBJ2-7, is DGGITQSPKYLFRKEGQNVTLSCEQNLNHDAMYWYRQDPGQGLRLIYYSQIVNDFQKGDIAEGYSVSREKKESFPLTVTSAQKNPTAFYLCASTPGQQSSYEQYFGPGTRLTVT.

This clone was found once. The V call is TRBV10-3, the J call TRBJ1-5; 8 positions match TRBD1. Germline CDR1 reads ENHRY; CDR2 reads SYGVKD. V lost 6 bases and J lost 1; bases outside the gene matches: 5. The CDR3 is 15 residues long. In DNA form, the CDR3 reads TGTGCCATCAGGGACAGGGACGACAGCAATCAGCCCCAGCATTTT. Translation gives CAIRDRDDSNQPQHF.

The chain links TRBV4-2 to TRBJ2-7, with 8 bases identical to TRBD1. The CDR3 totals 15 residues. CDR1 LGHNA and CDR2 YNFKEQ come from the germline V gene. Germline trimming cut 3 bases from V and 4 bases from J; bases unmatched to any gene: 8. For the CDR3, the DNA is TGTGCCAGCAGCCAGGGACAGGTGGGACTGTACGAGCAGTACTTC. This translates into CASSQGQVGLYEQYF.

The chain joins TRBV5-3 to TRBJ2-3, with 15 bases that match TRBD2. TRBV5-3 is marked as an open reading frame, function uncertain. V trimming: 3 bases; J trimming: 4 bases; junction bases outside the gene matches: 9. CDR3 length equals 18 residues. The CDR3 sequence is CARSSGTSGRWSPDTQYF. CDR3 sequence (DNA): TGTGCCAGAAGCTCCGGGACTAGCGGGAGGTGGTCGCCAGATACGCAGTATTTT.

The chain couples TRBV6-5 to TRBJ2-1, with TRBD2 matching 7 bases. In germline, CDR1 is MNHEY, CDR2 SVGAGI. V lost 5 bases and J lost 0; bases outside the gene matches: 4. The CDR3 runs to 15 residues. Here the CDR3 DNA reads TGTGCCAGCAGTCAGCGGGGCAGCTCCTACAATGAGCAGTTCTTC. It codes for CASSQRGSSYNEQFF.

The rearrangement links TRBV6-2 or TRBV6-3 to TRBJ2-2; TRBD2 might be the D (5 bases). Germline V lookup: CDR1 MNHEY, CDR2 SVGEGT. The CDR3 covers 14 residues. V lost 8 bases, J lost 7 bases, and 17 bases lay in between. The CDR3 DNA follows: TGTGCCAGCGGCCTGGACTGGATGGGCGGGGAGCTGTTTTTT. Residues: CASGLDWMGGELFF.

The chain joins TRBV5-1 to TRBJ2-5; TRBD1 agrees at 8 bases. This CDR3 is built from 15 residues. Unmatched junction bases numbered 11, after V lost 4 bases and J lost 6 bases. The germline V gene encodes CDR1 SGHRS and CDR2 YFSETQ. The CDR3 DNA sequence: TGCGCCAGCAGCACGGACTCCGGACAGGGCAAGACCCAGTACTTC. Its protein is CASSTDSGQGKTQYF.